Included here is one T cell receptor beta chain sequence, with context. This clonotype was recorded many times. No antigen is known for it. No clone much larger than this one lies a single base away; base qualities are absent. The TCR beta CDR3 regions were amplified from the RNA transcripts. The TCR CDR3 was subjected to a first round of RT-PCR using the HTBI primer set and the Qiagen OneStep RT-PCR kit. Libraries were constructed in a second round of multiplex PCR, after which size selection and purification were carried out. Paired-end sequencing of the libraries was performed with 100 bp reads on an Illumina HiSeq2000. The paper's processing steps were these. SOAPnuke was used to process the raw data, with reads discarded if the reads contained adapters or uncalled bases, had a mean Phred below 15, or lacked an exact constant-primer or identifier match. High-quality paired reads were merged with COPE v1.2.5, and unique nucleotide sequences were defined as clonotypes. MiTCR v1.1 was used to align the clonotypes against IMGT TRBV, TRBD and TRBJ reference segments. Only V-J combinations with frequency above 0.0001, covering 99% to 99.2% of repertoires, were analysed. The TCS score was defined as F50 (clonal expansion) divided by E x V (chaos), with BLOSUM62-based TCRdist calculated between CDR3 peptides within each V-J. Welch's t-statistics and random forest reduced roughly 500 V-J features to about 13, which were used in a naive Bayes classifier (R e1071). TCRdb reanalyzed the raw reads on its own, using fastp at Q25 for trimming and MiXCR for clone calling, and kept in-frame beta chains. Rows are combined by CDR3 protein, so each entry shows the most common genes and DNA. The V and J calls here are based on TCRdb, not the publication. In this sample the table shows about 320,000 distinct CDR3 sequences, roughly 17% of which occur a single time. Jointly, the top ten make up roughly 31% of the sample.

The record originates from a study of T cells in Graves' hyperthyroidism and ophthalmopathy (dated by TCRdb to the late 2010s). Looking at the study overall: Peripheral blood was collected at initial diagnosis, before any treatment. Following sampling, methimazole starting at 30 mg daily was given to hyperthyroidism patients, and high-dose intravenous methylprednisolone was given to ophthalmopathy patients. Thyroid tissue and blood T-cell repertoires from roughly six Graves' hyperthyroidism patients were also compared in the study. An independent validation cohort of about 20 hyperthyroidism patients and 17 patients who later progressed to ophthalmopathy tested prospective prediction of ophthalmopathy. A discovery cohort of about 96 patients, 43 with Graves' ophthalmopathy and under 60 with stable Graves' hyperthyroidism, was used to find distinguishing TCR V-J signatures. The paper describes TCR Vbeta CDR3 sequencing of some 130 peripheral blood samples, made up of roughly 45 ophthalmopathy patients, 70 to 80 hyperthyroidism patients and 17 progressor patients. For training and testing, the 80 to 100 patients in the discovery cohort were randomly divided in a 7:3 ratio. General conclusions and limits of the study: During validation, the model predicted progression to ophthalmopathy a median of approximately 6.5 months ahead of onset, with almost 71% sensitivity and roughly 72% specificity. Sample size was not statistically predetermined, and blinding of investigators to group allocation was not performed. A 13 V-J signature model separated ophthalmopathy from stable hyperthyroidism, with approximately 87% sensitivity and about 81% specificity in cross-validation and 80%/75% in testing. Blood samples also contained most of the expanded thyroid clonotypes (frequency above 0.001), which suggests that blood repertoires may reflect thyroid immune responses.

The germline V gene specifies LGHNA as CDR1 and YNFKEQ as CDR2. At the junction V is shortened by 1 base and J by 4 bases, with 13 bases in between. The CDR3 starts with the cysteine, ends with the phenylalanine, and has 15 residues. CDR3 DNA only is kept here, 45 bases in frame from base 1. Stable Graves' hyperthyroidism was defined as the absence of progression to ophthalmopathy over 18 months of follow-up. Hyperthyroidism patients were aged 18 to 65 years and newly diagnosed, with disease duration of less than 2 months. The study excluded patients with uncontrolled infections, other autoimmune diseases, pregnancy or lactation. Diagnoses relied on clinical symptoms, serum thyroxine and TRAb, thyroid ultrasound and orbital computed tomography. PBMCs were separated from under 11 ml of fresh peripheral blood using Ficoll-Paque density gradient centrifugation. Total RNA was extracted using Trizol reagent, and RNA quality was assessed on an Agilent 2100 Bioanalyzer.

The rearranged segments are TRBV4-2 and TRBJ1-1; the D gene is not confidently resolved. The origin of this receptor is a man under 40 with Graves' hyperthyroidism. Source material: blood. For the CDR3, the sequence is CASSQGGEWGTEAFF. In nucleotides, the sequence is TGTGCCAGCAGCCAAGGGGGAGAGTGGGGCACTGAAGCTTTCTTT.